This TCR beta chain was captured in a study of T cell repertoires in cytomegalovirus infection. About the study: Both CMV infection and a matching HLA type were indicated by public TCR beta signatures. Study findings and constraints: What dominated the ex vivo response were HLA-C-restricted CMV-specific TCR beta clonotypes.

Germline values: CDR1 DFQATT, CDR2 SNEGSKA (reference sequence). V was clipped by 5 bases and J by 0 bases; unmatched bases: 2. The CDR3 consists of 13 residues. In regard to this clonotype: No antigen is known for it.

TCRdb itself ran the reads through MiXCR, one entry per CDR3 protein. The data contain around 450,000 distinct CDR3 sequences, approximately 31% of them seen just once; the ten biggest clones take up roughly an eighth. This TCR derives from a human donor in good health (CMV status not recorded). Some clones in this sample may be carry-over from other donors' samples. Sequencing input: PBMCs. This sequence joins TRBV20-1 and TRBJ1-1; 8 bases are a match to TRBD1. CDR3 DNA: TGCAGTGCTCGGACAGGGTTGAACACTGAAGCTTTCTTT. Its protein product is CSARTGLNTEAFF.